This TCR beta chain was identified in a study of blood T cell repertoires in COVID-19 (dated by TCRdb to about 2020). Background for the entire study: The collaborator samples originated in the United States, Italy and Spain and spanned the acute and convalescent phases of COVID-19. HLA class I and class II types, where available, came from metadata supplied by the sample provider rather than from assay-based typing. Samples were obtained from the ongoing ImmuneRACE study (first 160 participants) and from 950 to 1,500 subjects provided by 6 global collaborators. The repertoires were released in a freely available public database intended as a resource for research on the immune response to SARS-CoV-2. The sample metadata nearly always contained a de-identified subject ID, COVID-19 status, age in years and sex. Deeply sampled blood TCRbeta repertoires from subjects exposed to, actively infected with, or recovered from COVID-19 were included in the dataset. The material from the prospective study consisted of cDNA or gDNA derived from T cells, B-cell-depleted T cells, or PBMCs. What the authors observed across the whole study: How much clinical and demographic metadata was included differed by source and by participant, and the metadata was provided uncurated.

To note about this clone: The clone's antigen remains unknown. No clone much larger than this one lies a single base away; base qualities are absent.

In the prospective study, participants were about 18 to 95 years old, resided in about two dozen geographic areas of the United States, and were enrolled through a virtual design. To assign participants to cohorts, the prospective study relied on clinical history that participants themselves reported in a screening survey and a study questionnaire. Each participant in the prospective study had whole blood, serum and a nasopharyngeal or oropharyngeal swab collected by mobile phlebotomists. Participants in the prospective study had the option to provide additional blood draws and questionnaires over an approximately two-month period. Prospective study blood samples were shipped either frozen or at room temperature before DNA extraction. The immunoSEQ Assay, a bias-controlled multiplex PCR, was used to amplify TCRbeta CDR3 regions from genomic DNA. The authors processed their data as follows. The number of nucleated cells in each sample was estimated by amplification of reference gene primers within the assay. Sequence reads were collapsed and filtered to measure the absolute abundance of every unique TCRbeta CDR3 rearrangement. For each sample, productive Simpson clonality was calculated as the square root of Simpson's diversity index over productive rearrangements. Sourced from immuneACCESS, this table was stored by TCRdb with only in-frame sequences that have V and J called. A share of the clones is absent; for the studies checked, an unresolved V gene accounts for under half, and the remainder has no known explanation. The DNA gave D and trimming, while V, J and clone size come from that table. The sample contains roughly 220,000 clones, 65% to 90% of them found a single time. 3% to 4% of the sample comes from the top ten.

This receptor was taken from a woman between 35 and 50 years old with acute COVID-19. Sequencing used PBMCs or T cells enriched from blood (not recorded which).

The CDR3 has the sequence CASSSWDRKETQYF. The DNA reads TGTGCCAGCAGTTCCTGGGACAGGAAAGAGACCCAGTACTTC. This sequence uses TRBV27 and TRBJ2-5; 8 middle bases align to TRBD1. The CDR3 runs 14 residues from the cysteine to the phenylalanine. Only the CDR3 portion is preserved as DNA: 42 bases, with reading frame beginning at the first base. From the germline V gene (reference sequence), CDR1 is MNHEY and CDR2 is SMNVEV. Here V drops 4 bases and J drops 3 bases, and the junction holds 4 bases not matched to any gene.